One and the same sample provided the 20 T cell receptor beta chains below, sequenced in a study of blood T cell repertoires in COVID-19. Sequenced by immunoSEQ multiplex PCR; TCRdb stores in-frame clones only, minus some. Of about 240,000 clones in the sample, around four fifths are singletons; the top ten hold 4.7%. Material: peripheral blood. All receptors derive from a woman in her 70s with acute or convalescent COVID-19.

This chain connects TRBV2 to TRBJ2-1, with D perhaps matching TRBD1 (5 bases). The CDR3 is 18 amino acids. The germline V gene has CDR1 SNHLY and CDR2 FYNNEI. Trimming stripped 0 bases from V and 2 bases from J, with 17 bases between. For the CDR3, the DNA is TGTGCCAGCAGTGAAGCCCCAGGGTATCCTATTACCTACAATGAGCAGTTCTTC. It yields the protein CASSEAPGYPITYNEQFF.

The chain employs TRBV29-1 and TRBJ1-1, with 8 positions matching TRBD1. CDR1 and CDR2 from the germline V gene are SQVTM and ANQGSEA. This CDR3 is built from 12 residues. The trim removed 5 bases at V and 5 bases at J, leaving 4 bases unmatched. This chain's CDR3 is CSVFDRGTEAFF. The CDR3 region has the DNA TGCAGCGTTTTTGACAGGGGAACTGAAGCTTTCTTT.

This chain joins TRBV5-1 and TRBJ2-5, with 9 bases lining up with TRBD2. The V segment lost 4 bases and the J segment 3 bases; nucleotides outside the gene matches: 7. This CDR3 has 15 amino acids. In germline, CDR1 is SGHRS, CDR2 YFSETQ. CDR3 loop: CASSMRGGREETQYF. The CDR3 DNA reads TGCGCCAGCAGCATGCGGGGGGGCCGAGAAGAGACCCAGTACTTC.

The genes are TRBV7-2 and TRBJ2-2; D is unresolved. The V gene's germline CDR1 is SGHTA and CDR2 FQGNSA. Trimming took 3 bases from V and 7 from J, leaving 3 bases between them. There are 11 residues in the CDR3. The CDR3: CASSFNGELFF. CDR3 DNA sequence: TGTGCCAGCAGCTTCAACGGGGAGCTGTTTTTT.

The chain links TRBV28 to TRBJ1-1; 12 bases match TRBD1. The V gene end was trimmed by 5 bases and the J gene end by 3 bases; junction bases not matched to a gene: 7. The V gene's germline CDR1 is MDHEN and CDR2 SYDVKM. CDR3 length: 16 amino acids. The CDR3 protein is CASSQGTGGSYTEAFF. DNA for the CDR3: TGTGCCAGCAGTCAAGGGACAGGGGGCAGTTACACTGAAGCTTTCTTT.

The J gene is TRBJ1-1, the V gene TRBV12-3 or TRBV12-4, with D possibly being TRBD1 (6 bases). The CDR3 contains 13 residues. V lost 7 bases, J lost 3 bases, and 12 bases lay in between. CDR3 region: CASNVRTDTEAFF. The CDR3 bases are TGTGCCAGCAACGTTCGGACAGACACTGAAGCTTTCTTT.

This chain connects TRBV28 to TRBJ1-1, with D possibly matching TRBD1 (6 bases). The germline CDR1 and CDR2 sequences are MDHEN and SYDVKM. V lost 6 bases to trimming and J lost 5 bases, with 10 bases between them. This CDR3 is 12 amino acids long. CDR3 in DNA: TGTGCCAGCAGCTCCACAGGGACTGAAGCTTTCTTT. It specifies CASSSTGTEAFF.

The CDR3 bases are TGTGCCACCAGCAGAGGGACAGGGAACTATGGCTACACCTTC. Its translation: CATSRGTGNYGYTF. V gene TRBV15 combines with J gene TRBJ1-2; 8 positions match TRBD1. This CDR3 comprises 14 residues. CDR1 is LNHNV and CDR2 is YYDKDF in the germline V gene (reference sequence). J lost 2 bases, V lost 1 base, and 0 bases had no gene match.

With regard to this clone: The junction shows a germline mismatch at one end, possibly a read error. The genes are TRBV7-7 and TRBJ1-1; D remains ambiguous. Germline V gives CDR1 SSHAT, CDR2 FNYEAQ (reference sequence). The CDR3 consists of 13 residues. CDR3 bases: TGTGCTAGCAGCCAAGACGGAGGCACTGAAGCTTTCTTT. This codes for CASSQDGGTEAFF. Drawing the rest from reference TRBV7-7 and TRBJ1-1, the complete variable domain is GAGVSQSPRYKVTKRGQDVTLRCDPISSHATLYWYQQALGQGPEFLTYFNYEAQPDKSGLPSDRFSAERPEGSISTLTIQRTEQRDSAMYRCASSQDGGTEAFFGQGTRLTVV.

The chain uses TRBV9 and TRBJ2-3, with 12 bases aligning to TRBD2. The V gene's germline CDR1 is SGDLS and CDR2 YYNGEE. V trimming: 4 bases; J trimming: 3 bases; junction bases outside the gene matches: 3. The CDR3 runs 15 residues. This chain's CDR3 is CASSPSGGATDTQYF. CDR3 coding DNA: TGTGCCAGCAGCCCTAGCGGGGGGGCAACAGATACGCAGTATTTT.

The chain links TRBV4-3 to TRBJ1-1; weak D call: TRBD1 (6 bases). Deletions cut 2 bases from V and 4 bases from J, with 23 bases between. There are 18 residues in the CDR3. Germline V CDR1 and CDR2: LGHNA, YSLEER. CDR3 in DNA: TGCGCCAGCAGCCAATACACCTTGGACAGTCGATTTGGCACTGAAGCTTTCTTT. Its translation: CASSQYTLDSRFGTEAFF.

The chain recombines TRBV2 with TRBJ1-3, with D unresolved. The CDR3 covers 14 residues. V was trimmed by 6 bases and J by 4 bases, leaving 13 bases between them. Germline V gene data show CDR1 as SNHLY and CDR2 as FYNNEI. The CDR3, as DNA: TGTGCCAGCAGCCGCCGACTAGAGGGAAACACCATATATTTT. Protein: CASSRRLEGNTIYF.

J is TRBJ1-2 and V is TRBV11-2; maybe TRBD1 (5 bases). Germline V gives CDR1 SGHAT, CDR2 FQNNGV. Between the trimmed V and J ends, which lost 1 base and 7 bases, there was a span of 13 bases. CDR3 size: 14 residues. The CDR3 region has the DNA TGTGCCAGCAGCTTAGGGCAGGGCGTCGCTGGCTACACCTTC. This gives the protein CASSLGQGVAGYTF.

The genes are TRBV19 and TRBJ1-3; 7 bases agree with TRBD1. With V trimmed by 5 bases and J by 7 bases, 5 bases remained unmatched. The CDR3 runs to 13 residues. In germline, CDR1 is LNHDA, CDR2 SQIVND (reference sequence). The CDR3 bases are TGTGCCAGTAGTGCTGACAGGGTGAACACCATATATTTT. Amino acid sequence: CASSADRVNTIYF.

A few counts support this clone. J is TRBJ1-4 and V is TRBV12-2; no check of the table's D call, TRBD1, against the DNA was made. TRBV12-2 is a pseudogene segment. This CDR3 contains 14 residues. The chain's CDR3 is CASRLSRGNEKLFF. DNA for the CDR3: TGTGCAAGTCGCTTATCCAGGGGGAATGAAAAACTGTTTTTT.

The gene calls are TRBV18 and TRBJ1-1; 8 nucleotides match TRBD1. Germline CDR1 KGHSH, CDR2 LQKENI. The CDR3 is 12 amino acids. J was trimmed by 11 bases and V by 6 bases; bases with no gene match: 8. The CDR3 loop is CASSPDRVDAFF. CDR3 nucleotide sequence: TGTGCCAGCTCCCCGGACAGGGTAGACGCTTTCTTT.

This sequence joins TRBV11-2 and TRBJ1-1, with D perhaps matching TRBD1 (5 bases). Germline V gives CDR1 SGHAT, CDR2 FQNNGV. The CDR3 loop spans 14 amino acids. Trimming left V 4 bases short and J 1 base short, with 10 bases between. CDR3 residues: CASSYQGQNTEAFF. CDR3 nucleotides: TGTGCCAGCAGCTACCAGGGTCAGAACACTGAAGCTTTCTTT.

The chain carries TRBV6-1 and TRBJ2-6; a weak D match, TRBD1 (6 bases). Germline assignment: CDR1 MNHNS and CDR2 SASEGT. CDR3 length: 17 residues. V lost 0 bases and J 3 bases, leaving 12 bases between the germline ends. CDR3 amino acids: CASSEAAGVGGANVLTF. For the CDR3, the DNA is TGTGCCAGCAGTGAAGCGGCAGGGGTCGGTGGGGCCAACGTCCTGACTTTC.

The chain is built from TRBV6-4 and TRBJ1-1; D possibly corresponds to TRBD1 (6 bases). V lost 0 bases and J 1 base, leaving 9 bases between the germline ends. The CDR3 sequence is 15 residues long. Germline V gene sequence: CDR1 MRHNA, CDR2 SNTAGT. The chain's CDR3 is CASSDSGTPNTEAFF. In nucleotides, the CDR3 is TGTGCCAGCAGTGACTCCGGGACACCGAACACTGAAGCTTTCTTT.

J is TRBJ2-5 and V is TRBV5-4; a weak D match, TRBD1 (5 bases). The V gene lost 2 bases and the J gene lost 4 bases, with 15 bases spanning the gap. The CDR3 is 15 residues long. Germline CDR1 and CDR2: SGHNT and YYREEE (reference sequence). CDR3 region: CASSFPRGEGETQYF. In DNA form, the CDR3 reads TGTGCCAGCAGCTTTCCAAGGGGTGAAGGAGAGACCCAGTACTTC.